The source of this TCR beta chain is a study of blood T cell repertoires in COVID-19. About the research overall: COVID-19 samples, acute and convalescent, were from the United States, Italy and Spain. PBMCs, B-cell-depleted T cells, or T cells provided the cDNA or gDNA that made up the material.

The CDR3 spans 15 residues. Germline-derived CDR1 and CDR2 are MGHRA and YSYEKL. V was pared by 1 base and J by 5 bases, with 14 bases between. As handled by the study authors: Estimation of nucleated cell counts relied on the amplification of reference gene primers. The data were produced by immunoSEQ multiplex PCR, yet TCRdb's version contains in-frame clones alone and is incomplete. The DNA gave D and trimming, while V, J and clone size come from that table. This sample has 26,000 or so clones, with about 91% found just once. The receptor's source is a human donor with active COVID-19. The donor label of this sample is uncertain. Sequencing input: peripheral blood. This chain joins TRBV4-1 and TRBJ1-1; D remains unclear. The CDR3 spells CASSQALGRGTEAFF. The CDR3 nucleotides are TGCGCCAGCAGCCAAGCCCTCGGCAGAGGGACTGAAGCTTTCTTT.